The 19 T cell receptor beta chains in this list originate from one sample, sequenced in a study of identifying expanded T cells in peripheral blood. This table comes from immunoSEQ multiplex PCR, and its TCRdb copy is limited to in-frame clones, with some not included. The sample comprises over 70,000 clones, 88% of which are singletons, and around 19% rests with the top ten. Material for sequencing was blood. These receptor sequences come from a person aged 18-69 years in good health.

In DNA, the CDR3 is TGTGCCTGCAGCCCCGGGAGCCATGAAAAACTGTTTTTT. Its protein product is CACSPGSHEKLFF. V usage is TRBV30 and J usage is TRBJ1-4, with D hard to call. The germline V and J ends were trimmed by 6 bases and 6 bases, with 14 bases remaining between them. Germline V gives CDR1 GTSNPN, CDR2 SVGIG (reference sequence). The CDR3 is 13 amino acids.

This sequence joins TRBV5-1 and TRBJ1-6; TRBD1 agrees at 7 bases. Germline assignment: CDR1 SGHRS and CDR2 YFSETQ. This CDR3 spans 15 amino acids. Germline trimming cut 0 bases from V and 7 bases from J; bases unmatched to any gene: 4. The CDR3 is CASSLAGQLNSPLHF. The DNA for the CDR3 is TGCGCCAGCAGCTTGGCGGGACAGCTAAATTCACCCCTCCACTTT.

The chain carries TRBV29-1 and TRBJ1-1; 7 nucleotides line up with TRBD1. The germline V gene encodes CDR1 SQVTM and CDR2 ANQGSEA. The CDR3 is 13 residues long. The V segment lost 6 bases and the J segment 7 bases; nucleotides outside the gene matches: 11. CDR3 DNA sequence: TGCAGCGTCCGGACAGGCTTACGTAGTGAAGCTTTCTTT. Translated: CSVRTGLRSEAFF.

This sequence joins TRBV5-6 and TRBJ1-2; tentatively, D is TRBD1 (5 bases). The V end lost 3 bases, the J end lost 7 bases, and 22 bases lay between the germline ends. The CDR3 spans 16 residues. Looked up from germline, CDR1 is SGHDT and CDR2 is YYEEEE. The CDR3 DNA reads TGTGCCAGCAGCTGGGGGTTAGGGGCGCCGAGTTCTGGCTACACCTTC. Protein sequence: CASSWGLGAPSSGYTF.

This chain joins TRBV30 and TRBJ2-3; D is perhaps TRBD1 or TRBD2 (5 bases each). Trimming shortened V by 7 bases and J by 4 bases, and 18 bases separated the two germline ends. CDR1 and CDR2 (germline): GTSNPN, SVGIG (reference sequence). This CDR3 contains 14 residues. CDR3 protein: CAYTLVGEPDTQYF. CDR3 coding DNA: TGTGCCTACACACTGGTGGGGGAGCCAGATACGCAGTATTTT.

CDR3 nucleotide sequence: TGCGCCAGCAGCTTGTACACTCTGAACAATGAGCAGTTCTTC. It specifies CASSLYTLNNEQFF. This chain uses TRBV5-1 with TRBJ2-1; D not resolved. The CDR3 sequence is 14 residues long. V lost 1 base to trimming and J lost 5 bases, with 10 bases between them. Germline V gene lookup returns CDR1 SGHRS and CDR2 YFSETQ. Complete variable domain (other parts from reference TRBV5-1 and TRBJ2-1): KAGVTQTPRYLIKTRGQQVTLSCSPISGHRSVSWYQQTPGQGLQFLFEYFSETQRNKGNFPGRFSGRQFSNSRSEMNVSTLELGDSALYLCASSLYTLNNEQFFGPGTRLTVL.

The genes are TRBV7-9 and TRBJ1-2; the D is unclear. The V and J ends lost 1 base and 8 bases respectively, with 8 bases between them. CDR3 length: 12 residues. The germline V gene has CDR1 SEHNR and CDR2 FQNEAQ (reference sequence). The CDR3 bases are TGTGCCAGCAGCTTAGGAGAGGAAGGCTACACCTTC. Its translation is CASSLGEEGYTF.

Written as DNA, the CDR3 is TGTGCCTGGAGTCCTTTTTATATACGTTCACCCCTCCACTTT. Amino acids: CAWSPFYIRSPLHF. V gene TRBV30 combines with J gene TRBJ1-6; no firm D call. The germline V and J ends were trimmed by 2 bases and 9 bases, with 14 bases remaining between them. Germline lookup yields CDR1 GTSNPN and CDR2 SVGIG (reference sequence). The CDR3 is made up of 14 amino acids.

This clone was seen just once. The rearrangement uses TRBV4-3 and TRBJ2-7; 9 bases agree with TRBD1. V shed 1 base, J shed 12 bases, and the junction held 22 bases outside the gene matches. Germline CDR1 reads LGHNA; CDR2 reads YSLEER. This CDR3 comprises 18 residues. In DNA, the CDR3 is TGCGCCAGCAGCCAAGCCCTCCCGGGACAGGGTTTGGGACCCTCCCCGTACTTC. Its protein product is CASSQALPGQGLGPSPYF.

This clone has only a few counts. The chain combines TRBV5-1 with TRBJ2-7; possible D gene TRBD1, 6 bases. The CDR3 is 16 amino acids. Germline values: CDR1 SGHRS, CDR2 YFSETQ. Trimming stripped 2 bases from V and 7 bases from J, with 22 bases between. The CDR3 loop is CASSFGRDTRPEEQYF. CDR3 sequence (DNA): TGCGCCAGCAGCTTCGGACGGGACACAAGGCCGGAGGAGCAGTACTTC.

This sequence joins TRBV9 and TRBJ2-7; 10 bases line up with TRBD1. V shed 3 bases, J shed 2 bases, and the junction held 8 bases outside the gene matches. This CDR3 has 16 amino acids. Germline-derived CDR1 and CDR2 are SGDLS and YYNGEE. The CDR3 region is CASSESLGTGAYEQYF. The CDR3 coding sequence is TGTGCCAGCAGCGAGAGCCTCGGGACAGGGGCCTACGAGCAGTACTTC.

V gene TRBV5-6 combines with J gene TRBJ2-7; D is uncertain. The CDR3 loop spans 14 amino acids. V dropped 4 bases and J dropped 3 bases, with 14 bases sitting between them. Germline loops: CDR1 SGHDT, CDR2 YYEEEE. The CDR3 is CASSPSDAVYEQYF. CDR3 in DNA: TGTGCCAGCAGCCCATCCGACGCAGTCTACGAGCAGTACTTC.

The gene calls are TRBV9 and TRBJ1-2; D gene ambiguous. Between the trimmed V and J ends, which lost 6 bases and 8 bases, there was a span of 20 bases. The CDR3 length is 14 residues. Germline assignment: CDR1 SGDLS and CDR2 YYNGEE. The CDR3 nucleotides are TGTGCCAGCAATCGACGGGAGAAGGTTGGGGGCTACACCTTC. Amino acid sequence: CASNRREKVGGYTF.

This clone is a singleton in its sample. The J gene is TRBJ2-5, the V gene TRBV28; D remains unclear. CDR3 length: 14 amino acids. Trimming cost V 5 bases and J 5 bases, with 15 bases left between them. Per the germline V gene, CDR1 is MDHEN and CDR2 is SYDVKM. CDR3 sequence: CASSPEWAEETQYF. The CDR3 DNA is TGTGCCAGCAGTCCGGAGTGGGCCGAGGAGACCCAGTACTTC.

The V and J genes are TRBV5-4 and TRBJ2-1, with TRBD2 matching over 7 bases. This CDR3 has 16 amino acids. J was trimmed by 10 bases and V by 3 bases; bases with no gene match: 16. Germline V gene sequence: CDR1 SGHNT, CDR2 YYREEE (reference sequence). DNA for the CDR3: TGTGCCAGCAGCTCTCGAGGCGGGGGTTACCCCGGGGAGCAGTTCTTC. It specifies CASSSRGGGYPGEQFF.

This chain uses TRBV9 with TRBJ2-7, with 9 nucleotides matching TRBD2. The ends lost 3 bases at V and 0 bases at J; junction bases unmatched: 4. The CDR3 contains 15 residues. CDR1 and CDR2 (germline): SGDLS, YYNGEE. This chain's CDR3 is CASSAETSGSYEQYF. CDR3 sequence (DNA): TGTGCCAGCAGCGCGGAGACTAGCGGCTCCTACGAGCAGTACTTC.

This clone was recorded only once. The chain links TRBV7-2 to TRBJ2-2, with a tentative D call TRBD1 (6 bases). Trimming left V 5 bases short and J 1 base short, with 14 bases between. The germline V gene encodes CDR1 SGHTA and CDR2 FQGNSA. The CDR3 is made up of 16 amino acids. As DNA, the CDR3 is TGTGCCAGCAGCCCGAACAGGGATCGGAACACCGGGGAGCTGTTTTTT. It specifies CASSPNRDRNTGELFF. The entire variable domain, with the rest obtained from reference TRBV7-2 and TRBJ2-2, is as follows: GAGVSQSPSNKVTEKGKDVELRCDPISGHTALYWYRQSLGQGLEFLIYFQGNSAPDKSGLPSDRFSAERTGGSVSTLTIQRTQQEDSAVYLCASSPNRDRNTGELFFGEGSRLTVL.

This clone has a single count. CDR3: CASSPSHSYEQYF. CDR3 nucleotide sequence: TGTGCCAGCAGCCCTTCACATAGTTACGAGCAGTACTTC. This chain connects TRBV9 to TRBJ2-7; D gene uncertain. Trimming shortened V by 4 bases and J by 4 bases, and 12 bases separated the two germline ends. This CDR3 comprises 13 residues. Germline V gives CDR1 SGDLS, CDR2 YYNGEE.

The rearrangement uses TRBV7-2 and TRBJ2-7; possible D gene TRBD2, 6 bases. Looked up from germline, CDR1 is SGHTA and CDR2 is FQGNSA. V dropped 7 bases and J dropped 1 base, with 14 bases sitting between them. The CDR3 is made up of 14 amino acids. CDR3 DNA: TGTGCCAGCACCCCGAGTGGGAGGTCCTACGAGCAGTACTTC. Its protein product is CASTPSGRSYEQYF.